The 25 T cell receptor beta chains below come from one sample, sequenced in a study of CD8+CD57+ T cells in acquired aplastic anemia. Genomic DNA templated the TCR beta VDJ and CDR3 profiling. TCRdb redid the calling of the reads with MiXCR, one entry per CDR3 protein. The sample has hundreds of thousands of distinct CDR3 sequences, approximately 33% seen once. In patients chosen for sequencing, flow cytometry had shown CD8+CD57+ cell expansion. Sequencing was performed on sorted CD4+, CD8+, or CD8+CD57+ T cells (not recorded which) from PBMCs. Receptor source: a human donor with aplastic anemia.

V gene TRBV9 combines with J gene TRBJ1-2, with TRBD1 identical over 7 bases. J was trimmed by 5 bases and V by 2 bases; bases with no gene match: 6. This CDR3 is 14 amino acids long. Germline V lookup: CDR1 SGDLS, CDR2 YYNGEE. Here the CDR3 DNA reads TGTGCCAGCAGCGTGACAGGGCTGGGGTATGGCTACACCTTC. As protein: CASSVTGLGYGYTF.

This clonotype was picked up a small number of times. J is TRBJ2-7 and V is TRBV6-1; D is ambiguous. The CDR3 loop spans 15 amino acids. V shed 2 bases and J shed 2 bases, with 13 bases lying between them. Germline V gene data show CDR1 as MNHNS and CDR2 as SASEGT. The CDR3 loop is CASSELGQVPYEQYF. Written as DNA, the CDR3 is TGTGCCAGCAGTGAACTAGGCCAGGTCCCCTACGAGCAGTACTTC.

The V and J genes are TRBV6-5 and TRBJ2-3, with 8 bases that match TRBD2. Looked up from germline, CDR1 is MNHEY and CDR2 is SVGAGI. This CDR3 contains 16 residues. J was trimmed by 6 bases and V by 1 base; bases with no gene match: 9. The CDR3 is CASSYLGLERADTQYF. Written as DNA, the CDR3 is TGTGCCAGCAGTTACTTGGGACTAGAAAGGGCGGATACGCAGTATTTT.

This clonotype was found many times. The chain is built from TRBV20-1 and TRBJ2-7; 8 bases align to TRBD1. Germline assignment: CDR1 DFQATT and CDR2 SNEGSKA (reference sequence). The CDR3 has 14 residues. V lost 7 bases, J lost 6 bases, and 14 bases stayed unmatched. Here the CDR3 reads CSVRPPRGLSEQYF. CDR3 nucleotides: TGCAGTGTTCGCCCTCCCAGGGGGCTTTCCGAGCAGTACTTC.

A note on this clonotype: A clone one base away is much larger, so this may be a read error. The DNA of the CDR3 is TGTGCCGGCAGTTCCTCCGGGACAGGCTATGGCTACACCTTC. It encodes CAGSSSGTGYGYTF. The chain couples TRBV19 to TRBJ1-2; 8 bases line up with TRBD1. Germline CDR1 and CDR2: LNHDA and SQIVND (reference sequence). This CDR3 is 14 amino acids long. V lost 11 bases and J lost 4; bases outside the gene matches: 12.

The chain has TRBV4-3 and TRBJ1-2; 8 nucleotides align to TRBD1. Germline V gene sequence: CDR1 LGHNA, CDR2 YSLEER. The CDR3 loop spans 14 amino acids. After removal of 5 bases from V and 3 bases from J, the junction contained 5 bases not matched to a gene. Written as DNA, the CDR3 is TGCGCCAGCAGCTTAACGACAGGGGACTATGGCTACACCTTC. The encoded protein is CASSLTTGDYGYTF.

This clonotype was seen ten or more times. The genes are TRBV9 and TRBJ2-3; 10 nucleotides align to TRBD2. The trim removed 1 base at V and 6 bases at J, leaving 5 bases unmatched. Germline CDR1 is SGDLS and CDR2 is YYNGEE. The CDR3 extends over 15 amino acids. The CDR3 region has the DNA TGTGCCAGCAGCGTAACTAGCGGGGCTGATGATACGCAGTATTTT. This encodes CASSVTSGADDTQYF.

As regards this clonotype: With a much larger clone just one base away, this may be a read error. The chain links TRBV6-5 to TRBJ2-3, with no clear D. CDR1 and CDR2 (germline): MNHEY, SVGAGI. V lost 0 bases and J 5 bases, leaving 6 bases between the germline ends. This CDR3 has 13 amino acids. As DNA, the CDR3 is TGTGCCAGCAGTTACTCGAGAGGAGATACGCAGTATTTT. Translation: CASSYSRGDTQYF.

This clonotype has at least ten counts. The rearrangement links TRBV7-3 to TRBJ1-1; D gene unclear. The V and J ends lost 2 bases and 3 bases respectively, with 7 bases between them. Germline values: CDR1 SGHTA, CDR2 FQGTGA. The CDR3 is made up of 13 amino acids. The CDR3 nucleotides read TGTGCCAGCAGCTTAGACACCTACACTGAAGCTTTCTTT. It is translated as CASSLDTYTEAFF.

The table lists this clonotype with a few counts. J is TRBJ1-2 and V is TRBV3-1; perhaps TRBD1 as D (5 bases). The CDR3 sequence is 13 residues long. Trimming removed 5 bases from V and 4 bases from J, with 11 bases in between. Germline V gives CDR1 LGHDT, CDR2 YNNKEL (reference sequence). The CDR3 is CASSTDSPYGYTF. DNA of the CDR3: TGTGCCAGCAGCACTGACAGCCCCTATGGCTACACCTTC.

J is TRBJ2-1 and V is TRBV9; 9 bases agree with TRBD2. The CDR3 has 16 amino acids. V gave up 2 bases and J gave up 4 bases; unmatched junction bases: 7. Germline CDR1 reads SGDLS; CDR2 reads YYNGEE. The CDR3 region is CASSVGGAGGYNEQFF. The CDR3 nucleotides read TGTGCCAGCAGCGTGGGGGGAGCGGGAGGTTACAATGAGCAGTTCTTC.

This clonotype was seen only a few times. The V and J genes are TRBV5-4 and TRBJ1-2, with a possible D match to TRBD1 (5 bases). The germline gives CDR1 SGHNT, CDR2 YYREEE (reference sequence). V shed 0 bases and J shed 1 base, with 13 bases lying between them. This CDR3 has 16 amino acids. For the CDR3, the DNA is TGTGCCAGCAGCTTGGGATTCCAGGGAGTTAACTATGGCTACACCTTC. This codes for CASSLGFQGVNYGYTF.

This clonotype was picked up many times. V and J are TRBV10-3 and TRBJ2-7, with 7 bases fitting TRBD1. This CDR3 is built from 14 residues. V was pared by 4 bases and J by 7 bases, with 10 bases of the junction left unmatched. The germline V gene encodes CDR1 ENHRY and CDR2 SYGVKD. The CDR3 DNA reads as TGTGCCATCAGTGGGGACAGACCTACGATGGAGCAGTACTTC. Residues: CAISGDRPTMEQYF.

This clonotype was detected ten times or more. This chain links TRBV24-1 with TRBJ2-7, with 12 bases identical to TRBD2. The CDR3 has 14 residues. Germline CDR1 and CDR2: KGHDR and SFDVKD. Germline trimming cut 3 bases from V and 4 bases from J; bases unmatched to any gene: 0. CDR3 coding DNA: TGTGCCACCAGTGATGGGACTAGCGGGTACGAGCAGTACTTC. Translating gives CATSDGTSGYEQYF.

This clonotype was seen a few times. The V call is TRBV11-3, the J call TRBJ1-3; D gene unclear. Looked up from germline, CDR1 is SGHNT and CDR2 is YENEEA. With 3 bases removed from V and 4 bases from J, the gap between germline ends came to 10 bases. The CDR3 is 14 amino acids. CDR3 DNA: TGTGCCAGCAGCTTGGATGGAAACGGAAACACCATATATTTT. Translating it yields CASSLDGNGNTIYF.

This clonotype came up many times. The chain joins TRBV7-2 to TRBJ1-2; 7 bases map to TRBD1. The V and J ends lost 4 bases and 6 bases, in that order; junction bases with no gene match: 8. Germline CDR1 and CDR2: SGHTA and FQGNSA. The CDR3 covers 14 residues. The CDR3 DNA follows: TGTGCCAGCAGCTCGCCCGAACAGGGGCATGGCTACACCTTC. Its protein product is CASSSPEQGHGYTF.

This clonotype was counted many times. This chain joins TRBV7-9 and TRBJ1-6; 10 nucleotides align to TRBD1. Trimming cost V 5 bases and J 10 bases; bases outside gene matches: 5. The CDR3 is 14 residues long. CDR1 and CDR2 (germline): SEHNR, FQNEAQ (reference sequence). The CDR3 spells CASSRDRGRSPLHF. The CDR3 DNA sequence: TGTGCCAGCAGCCGAGACAGGGGGCGATCACCCCTCCACTTT.

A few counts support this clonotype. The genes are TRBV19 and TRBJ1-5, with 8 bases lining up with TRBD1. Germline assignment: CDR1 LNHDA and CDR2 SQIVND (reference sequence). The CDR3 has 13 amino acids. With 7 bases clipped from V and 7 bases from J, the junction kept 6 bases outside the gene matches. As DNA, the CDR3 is TGTGCCAGTACGGACAGGGTAAGCCAGCCCCAGCATTTT. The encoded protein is CASTDRVSQPQHF. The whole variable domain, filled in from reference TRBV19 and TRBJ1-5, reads DGGITQSPKYLFRKEGQNVTLSCEQNLNHDAMYWYRQDPGQGLRLIYYSQIVNDFQKGDIAEGYSVSREKKESFPLTVTSAQKNPTAFYLCASTDRVSQPQHFGDGTRLSIL.

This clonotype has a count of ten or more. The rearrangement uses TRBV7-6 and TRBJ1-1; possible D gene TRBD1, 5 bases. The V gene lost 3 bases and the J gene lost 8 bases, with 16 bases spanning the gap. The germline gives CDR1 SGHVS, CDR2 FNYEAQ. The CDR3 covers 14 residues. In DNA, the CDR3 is TGTGCCAGCAGCTTGACGCCCGGGACCACCGAAGCTTTCTTT. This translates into CASSLTPGTTEAFF.

CDR3 in amino acids: CSARAGGSEQYF. DNA of the CDR3: TGCAGTGCTAGGGCGGGGGGGAGCGAGCAGTACTTC. The chain employs TRBV20-1 and TRBJ2-1, with 9 bases that match TRBD2. The J call may be incorrect, as the DNA end agrees better with TRBJ2-7. The germline V gene encodes CDR1 DFQATT and CDR2 SNEGSKA (reference sequence). This CDR3 region has 12 residues.

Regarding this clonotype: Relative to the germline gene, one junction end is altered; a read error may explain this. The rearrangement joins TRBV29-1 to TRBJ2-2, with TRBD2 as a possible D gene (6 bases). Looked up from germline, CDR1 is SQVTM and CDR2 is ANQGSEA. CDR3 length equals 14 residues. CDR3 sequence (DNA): TGCAGCGTAGAAGGAGGGGAGAGCACCGGGGAGCTGTTTTTT. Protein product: CSVEGGESTGELFF.

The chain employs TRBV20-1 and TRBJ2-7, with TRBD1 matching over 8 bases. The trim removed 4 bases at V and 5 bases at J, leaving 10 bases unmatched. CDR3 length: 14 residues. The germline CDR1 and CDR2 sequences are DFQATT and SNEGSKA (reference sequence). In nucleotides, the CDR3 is TGCAGTGCTATGGTGACAGGGGCCCTTGACGAGCAGTACTTC. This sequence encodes CSAMVTGALDEQYF.

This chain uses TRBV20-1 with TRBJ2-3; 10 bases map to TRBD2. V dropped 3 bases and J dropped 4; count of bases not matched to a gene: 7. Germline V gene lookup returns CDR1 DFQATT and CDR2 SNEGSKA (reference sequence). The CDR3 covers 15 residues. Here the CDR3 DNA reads TGCAGTGCTAGTATGGCTAGCGGGGGTTCAGATACGCAGTATTTT. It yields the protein CSASMASGGSDTQYF.

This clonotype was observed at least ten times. CDR3 sequence: CASRVGGAHEKLFF. The CDR3 DNA reads as TGTGCCAGTAGGGTCGGAGGGGCGCACGAAAAACTGTTTTTT. V is TRBV19 and J is TRBJ1-4, with a weak D call TRBD1 (5 bases). V was shortened by 6 bases and J by 8 bases, with 16 bases between the two germline ends. CDR3 length equals 14 residues. Germline V gene lookup returns CDR1 LNHDA and CDR2 SQIVND (reference sequence).

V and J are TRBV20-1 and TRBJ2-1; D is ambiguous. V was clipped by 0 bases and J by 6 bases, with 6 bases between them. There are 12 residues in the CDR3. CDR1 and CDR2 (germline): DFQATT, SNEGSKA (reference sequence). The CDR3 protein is CSARDSLNEQFF. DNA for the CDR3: TGCAGTGCTAGAGATTCTCTCAATGAGCAGTTCTTC.